The clone carrying this T cell receptor beta chain was detected a few times. A read error is possible here, since a much larger clone lies one base away. The V gene end was trimmed by 7 bases and the J gene end by 1 base; junction bases not matched to a gene: 2. Germline lookup yields CDR1 DFQATT and CDR2 SNEGSKA (reference sequence). The CDR3 runs to 12 residues. With around 450 ng total RNA as template and a constant-region primer, TCR beta cDNA was made. Three-round nested multiplex PCR performed with slightly modified ARM-PCR produced the TCR beta libraries. A C-beta reverse primer and TRBV1-TRBV30 forward primers served in each of the first two PCR rounds, at approximately 10 cycles apiece. TCRdb itself ran the multiplex PCR reads through MiXCR, one entry per CDR3 protein. This table has under 130,000 distinct CDR3 sequences, 80% to 85% appearing once. This record comes from a study of tumor-infiltrating lymphocytes in primary liver carcinoma. The overall study: There were tumors of stage T1-T3 N0M0, each 4.2 to 10 cm across.

Co-extraction yielded RNA and DNA from 20-30 mg of unsorted bulk tissue. The patients presented with primary liver carcinoma, which was managed through surgical resection. This clonotype was obtained from a man aged 40-49 years with primary liver carcinoma and hepatitis B virus infection. The specimen was liver tumor tissue from sampling region 3. Subset noted: tumor region T3, left-lateral pole. The rearrangement uses TRBV20-1 and TRBJ2-3; 7 nucleotides agree with TRBD2. The CDR3 is CSVTSGTDTQYF. The CDR3 DNA sequence: TGCAGTGTTACTAGCGGCACAGATACGCAGTATTTT.